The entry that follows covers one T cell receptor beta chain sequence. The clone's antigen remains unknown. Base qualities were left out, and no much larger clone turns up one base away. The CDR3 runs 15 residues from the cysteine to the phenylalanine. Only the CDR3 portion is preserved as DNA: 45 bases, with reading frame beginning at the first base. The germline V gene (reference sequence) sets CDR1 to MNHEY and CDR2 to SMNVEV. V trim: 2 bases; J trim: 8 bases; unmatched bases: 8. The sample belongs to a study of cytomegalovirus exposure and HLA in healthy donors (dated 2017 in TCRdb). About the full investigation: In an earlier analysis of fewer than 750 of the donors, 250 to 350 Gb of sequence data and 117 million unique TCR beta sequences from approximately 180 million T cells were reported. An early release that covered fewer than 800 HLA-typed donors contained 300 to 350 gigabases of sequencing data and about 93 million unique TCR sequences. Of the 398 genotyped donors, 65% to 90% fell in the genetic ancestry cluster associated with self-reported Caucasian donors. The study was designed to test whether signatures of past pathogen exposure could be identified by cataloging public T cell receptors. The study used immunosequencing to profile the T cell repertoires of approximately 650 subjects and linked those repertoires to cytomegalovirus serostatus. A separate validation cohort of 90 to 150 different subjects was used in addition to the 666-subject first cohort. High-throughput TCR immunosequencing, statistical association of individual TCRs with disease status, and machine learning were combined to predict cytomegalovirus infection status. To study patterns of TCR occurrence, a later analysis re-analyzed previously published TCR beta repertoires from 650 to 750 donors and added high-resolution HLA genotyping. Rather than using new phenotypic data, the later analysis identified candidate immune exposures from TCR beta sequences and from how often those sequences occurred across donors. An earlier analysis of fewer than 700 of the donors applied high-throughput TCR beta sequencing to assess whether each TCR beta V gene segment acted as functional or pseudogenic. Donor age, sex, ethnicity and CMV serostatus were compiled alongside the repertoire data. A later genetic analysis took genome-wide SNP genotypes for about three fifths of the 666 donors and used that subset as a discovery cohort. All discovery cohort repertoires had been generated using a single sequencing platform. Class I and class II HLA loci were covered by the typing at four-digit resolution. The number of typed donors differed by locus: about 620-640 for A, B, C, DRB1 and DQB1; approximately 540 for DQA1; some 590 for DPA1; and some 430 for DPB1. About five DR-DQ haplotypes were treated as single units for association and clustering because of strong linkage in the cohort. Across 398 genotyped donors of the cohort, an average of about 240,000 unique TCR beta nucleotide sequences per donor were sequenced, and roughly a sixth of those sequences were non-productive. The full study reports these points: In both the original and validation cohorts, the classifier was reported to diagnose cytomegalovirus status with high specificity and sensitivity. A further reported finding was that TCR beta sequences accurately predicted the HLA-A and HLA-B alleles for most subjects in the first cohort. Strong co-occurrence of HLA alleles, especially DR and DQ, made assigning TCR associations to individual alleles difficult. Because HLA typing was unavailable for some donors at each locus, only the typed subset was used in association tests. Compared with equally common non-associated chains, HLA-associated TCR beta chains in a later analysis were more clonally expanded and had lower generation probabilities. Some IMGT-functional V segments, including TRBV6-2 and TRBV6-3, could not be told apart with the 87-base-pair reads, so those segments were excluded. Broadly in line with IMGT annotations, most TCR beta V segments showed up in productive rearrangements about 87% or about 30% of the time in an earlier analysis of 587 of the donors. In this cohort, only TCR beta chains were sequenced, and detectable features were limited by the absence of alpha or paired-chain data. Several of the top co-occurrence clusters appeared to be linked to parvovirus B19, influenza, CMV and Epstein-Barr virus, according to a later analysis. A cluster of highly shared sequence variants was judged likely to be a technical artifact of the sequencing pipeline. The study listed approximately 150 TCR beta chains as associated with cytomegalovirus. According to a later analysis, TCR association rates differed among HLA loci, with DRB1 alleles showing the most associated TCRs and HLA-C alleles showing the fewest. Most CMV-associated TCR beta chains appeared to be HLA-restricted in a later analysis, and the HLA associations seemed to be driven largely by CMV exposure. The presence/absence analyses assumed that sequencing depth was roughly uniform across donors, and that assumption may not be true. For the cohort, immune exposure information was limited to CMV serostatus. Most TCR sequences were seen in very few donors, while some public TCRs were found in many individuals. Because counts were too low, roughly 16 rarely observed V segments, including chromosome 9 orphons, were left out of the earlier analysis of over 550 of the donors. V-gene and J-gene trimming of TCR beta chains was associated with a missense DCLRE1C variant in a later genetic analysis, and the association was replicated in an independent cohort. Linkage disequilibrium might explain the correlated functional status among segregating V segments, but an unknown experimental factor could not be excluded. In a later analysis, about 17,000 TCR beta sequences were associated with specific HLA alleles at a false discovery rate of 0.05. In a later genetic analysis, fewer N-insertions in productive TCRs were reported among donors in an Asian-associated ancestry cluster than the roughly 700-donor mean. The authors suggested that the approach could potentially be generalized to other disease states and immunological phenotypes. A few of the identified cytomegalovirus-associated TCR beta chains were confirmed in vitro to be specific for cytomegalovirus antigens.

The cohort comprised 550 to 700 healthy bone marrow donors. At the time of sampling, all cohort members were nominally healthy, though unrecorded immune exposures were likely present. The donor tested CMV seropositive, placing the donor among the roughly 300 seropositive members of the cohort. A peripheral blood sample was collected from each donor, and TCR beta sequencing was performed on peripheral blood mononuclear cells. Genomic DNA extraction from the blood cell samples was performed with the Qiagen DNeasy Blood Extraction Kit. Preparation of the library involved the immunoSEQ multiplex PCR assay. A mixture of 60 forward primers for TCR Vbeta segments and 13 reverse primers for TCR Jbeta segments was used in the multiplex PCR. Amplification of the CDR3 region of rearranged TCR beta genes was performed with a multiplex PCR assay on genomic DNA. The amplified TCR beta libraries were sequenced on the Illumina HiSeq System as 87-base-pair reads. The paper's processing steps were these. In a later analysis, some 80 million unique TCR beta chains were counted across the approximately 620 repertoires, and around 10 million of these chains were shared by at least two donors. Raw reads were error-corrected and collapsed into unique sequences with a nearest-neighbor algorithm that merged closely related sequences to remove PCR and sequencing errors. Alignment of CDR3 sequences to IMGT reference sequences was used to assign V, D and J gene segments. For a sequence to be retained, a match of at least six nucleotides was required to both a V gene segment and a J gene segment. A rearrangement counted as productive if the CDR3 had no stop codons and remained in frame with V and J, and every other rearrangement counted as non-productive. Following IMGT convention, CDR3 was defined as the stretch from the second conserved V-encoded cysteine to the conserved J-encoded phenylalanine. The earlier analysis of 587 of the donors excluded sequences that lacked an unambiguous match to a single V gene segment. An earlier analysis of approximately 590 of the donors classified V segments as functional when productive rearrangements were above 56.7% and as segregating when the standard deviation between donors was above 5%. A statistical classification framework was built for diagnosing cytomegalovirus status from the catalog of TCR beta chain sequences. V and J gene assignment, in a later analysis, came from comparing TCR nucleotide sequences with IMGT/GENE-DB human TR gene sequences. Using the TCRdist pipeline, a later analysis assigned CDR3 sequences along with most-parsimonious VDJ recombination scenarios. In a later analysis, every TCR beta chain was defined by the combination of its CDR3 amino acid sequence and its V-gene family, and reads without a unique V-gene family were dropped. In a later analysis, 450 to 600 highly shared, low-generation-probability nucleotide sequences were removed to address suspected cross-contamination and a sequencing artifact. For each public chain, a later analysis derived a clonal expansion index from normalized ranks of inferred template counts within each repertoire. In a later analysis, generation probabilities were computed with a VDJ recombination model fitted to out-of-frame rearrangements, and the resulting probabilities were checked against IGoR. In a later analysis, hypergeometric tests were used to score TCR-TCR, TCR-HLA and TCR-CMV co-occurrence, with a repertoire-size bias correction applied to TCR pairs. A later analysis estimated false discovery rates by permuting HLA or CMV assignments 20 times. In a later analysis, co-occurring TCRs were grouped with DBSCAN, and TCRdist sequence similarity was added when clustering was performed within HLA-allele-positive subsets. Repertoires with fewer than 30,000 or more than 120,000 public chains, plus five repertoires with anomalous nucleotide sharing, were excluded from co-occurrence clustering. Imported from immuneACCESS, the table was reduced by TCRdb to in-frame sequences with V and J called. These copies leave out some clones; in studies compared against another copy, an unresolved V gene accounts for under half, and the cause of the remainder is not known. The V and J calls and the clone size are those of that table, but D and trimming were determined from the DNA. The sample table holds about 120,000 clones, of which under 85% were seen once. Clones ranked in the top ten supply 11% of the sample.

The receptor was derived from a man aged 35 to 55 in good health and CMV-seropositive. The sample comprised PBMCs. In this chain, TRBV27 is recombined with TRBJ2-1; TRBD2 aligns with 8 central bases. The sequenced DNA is TGTGCCAGCAGTTTAGGGCGGGGGGCGAGCCATGAGCAGTTCTTC. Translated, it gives CASSLGRGASHEQFF.